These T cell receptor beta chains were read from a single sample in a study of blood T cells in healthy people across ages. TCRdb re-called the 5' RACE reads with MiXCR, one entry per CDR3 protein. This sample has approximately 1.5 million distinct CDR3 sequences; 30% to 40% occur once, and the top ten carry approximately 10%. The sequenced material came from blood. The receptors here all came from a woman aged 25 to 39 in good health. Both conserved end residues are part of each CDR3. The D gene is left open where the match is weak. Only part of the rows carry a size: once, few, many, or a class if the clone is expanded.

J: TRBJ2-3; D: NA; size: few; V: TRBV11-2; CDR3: CASSPGDGLWVTDTQYF; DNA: TGTGCCAGCAGCCCCGGGGACGGGTTGTGGGTGACAGATACGCAGTATTTT
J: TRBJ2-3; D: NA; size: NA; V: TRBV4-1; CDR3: CASSWGDSGSRSGTQYF; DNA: TGCGCCAGCAGCTGGGGGGACAGCGGGAGTAGGTCGGGTACGCAGTATTTT
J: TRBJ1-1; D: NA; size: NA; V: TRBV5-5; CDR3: CASSLLRAVNTEAFF; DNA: TGTGCCAGCAGCTTACTGAGGGCCGTGAACACTGAAGCTTTCTTT
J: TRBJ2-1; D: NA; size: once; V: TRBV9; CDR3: CASSGQGGRYNEQVF; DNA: TGTGCCAGCAGCGGACAGGGAGGCCGCTACAATGAGCAGGTCTTC
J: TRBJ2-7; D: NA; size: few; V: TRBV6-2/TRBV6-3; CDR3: CASSYSREKRNYEQYF; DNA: TGTGCCAGCAGTTACTCTCGGGAGAAAAGAAACTACGAGCAGTACTTC
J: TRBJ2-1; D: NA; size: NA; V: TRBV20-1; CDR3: CSAPGQALNEQFF; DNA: TGCAGTGCTCCCGGACAAGCTCTAAATGAGCAGTTCTTC
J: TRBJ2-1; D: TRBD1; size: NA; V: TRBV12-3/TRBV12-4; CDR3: CASSGTGAPNEQFF; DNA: TGTGCCAGCAGTGGGACAGGGGCCCCCAATGAGCAGTTCTTC
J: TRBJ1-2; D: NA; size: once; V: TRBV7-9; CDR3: CASTAGGQSHGYTF; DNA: TGTGCCAGCACCGCGGGGGGGCAGTCTCATGGCTACACCTTC
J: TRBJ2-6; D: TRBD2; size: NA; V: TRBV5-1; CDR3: CASSLLASGAAGANVLTF; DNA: TGCGCCAGCAGCTTGCTGGCTAGCGGGGCAGCTGGGGCCAACGTCCTGACTTTC
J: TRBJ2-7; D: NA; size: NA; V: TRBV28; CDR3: CASNTNSYEQYF; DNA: TGTGCCAGCAATACCAACTCCTACGAGCAGTACTTC
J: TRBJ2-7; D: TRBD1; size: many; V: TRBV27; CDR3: CASIATRQGYEQYF; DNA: TGTGCCAGCATCGCGACGAGACAGGGCTACGAGCAGTACTTC
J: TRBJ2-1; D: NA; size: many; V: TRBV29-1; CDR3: CSVESGQIYNEQFF; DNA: TGCAGCGTAGAATCGGGACAAATTTACAATGAGCAGTTCTTC
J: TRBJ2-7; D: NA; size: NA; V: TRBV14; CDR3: CASSQLPGRPSGGVEQYF; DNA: TGTGCCAGCAGCCAATTACCGGGACGGCCTTCCGGAGGGGTCGAGCAGTACTTC
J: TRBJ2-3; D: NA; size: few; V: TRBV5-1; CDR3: CASSWASSFTDTQYF; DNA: TGCGCCAGCAGCTGGGCTAGCTCGTTCACAGATACGCAGTATTTT
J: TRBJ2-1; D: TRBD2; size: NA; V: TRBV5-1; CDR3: CASSPRVAGESSYNEQFF; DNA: TGCGCCAGCAGCCCCCGGGTAGCGGGGGAAAGCTCCTACAATGAGCAGTTCTTC
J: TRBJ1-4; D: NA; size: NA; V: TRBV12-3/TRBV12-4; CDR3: CASSFGDGEKLFF; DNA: TGTGCCAGCAGTTTTGGGGATGGGGAAAAACTGTTTTTT
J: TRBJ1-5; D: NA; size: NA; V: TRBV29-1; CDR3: CSGEDSWQPQHF; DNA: TGCAGCGGGGAGGACAGTTGGCAGCCCCAGCATTTT
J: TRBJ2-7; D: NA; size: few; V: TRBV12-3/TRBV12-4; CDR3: CASSLSPLSGRSGEQYF; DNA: TGTGCCAGCAGTTTAAGTCCTTTGTCAGGGCGTTCCGGCGAGCAGTACTTC
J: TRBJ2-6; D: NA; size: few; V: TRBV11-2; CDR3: CASSPPGYRTGANVLTF; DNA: TGTGCCAGCAGCCCACCAGGGTACAGGACTGGGGCCAACGTCCTGACTTTC
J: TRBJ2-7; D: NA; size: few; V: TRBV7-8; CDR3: CASSLSSGVYEQYF; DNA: TGTGCCAGCAGCTTATCCTCGGGGGTCTACGAGCAGTACTTC
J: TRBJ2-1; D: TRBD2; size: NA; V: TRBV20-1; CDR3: CSASLAGVRRDNEQFF; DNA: TGCAGTGCTAGTCTAGCGGGAGTTAGGAGGGACAATGAGCAGTTCTTC
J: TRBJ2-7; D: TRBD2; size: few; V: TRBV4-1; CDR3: CASRPIGGRTYEQYF; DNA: TGCGCCAGCAGACCTATTGGCGGGAGGACATACGAGCAGTACTTC
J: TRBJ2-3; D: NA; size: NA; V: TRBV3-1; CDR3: CASSQAAASSTDTQYF; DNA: TGTGCCAGCAGCCAAGCCGCGGCGTCTAGCACAGATACGCAGTATTTT
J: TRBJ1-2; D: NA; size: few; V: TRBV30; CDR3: CAWSVVRGGYGYTF; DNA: TGTGCCTGGAGTGTAGTGAGGGGAGGCTATGGCTACACCTTC
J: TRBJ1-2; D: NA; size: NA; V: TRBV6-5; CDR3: CASFGPHESRGYTF; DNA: TGTGCCAGCTTCGGGCCCCACGAGTCTCGTGGCTACACCTTC
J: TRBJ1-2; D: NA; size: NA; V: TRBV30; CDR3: CAWSTRWGPLGYGYTF; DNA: TGTGCCTGGAGTACTCGGTGGGGTCCCCTGGGCTATGGCTACACCTTC
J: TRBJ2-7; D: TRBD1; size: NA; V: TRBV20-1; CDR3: CSTRDRAVKAEQYF; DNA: TGCAGTACGAGGGACAGGGCGGTTAAGGCCGAGCAGTACTTC
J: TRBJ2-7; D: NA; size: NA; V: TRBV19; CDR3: CASSSRGVYPYEQYF; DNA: TGTGCCAGTAGTTCCAGGGGCGTGTACCCCTACGAGCAGTACTTC
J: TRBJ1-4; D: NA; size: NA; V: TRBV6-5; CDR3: CASSPPRGKLFF; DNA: TGTGCCAGCAGCCCCCCTAGAGGAAAACTGTTTTTT
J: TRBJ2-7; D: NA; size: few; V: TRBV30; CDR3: CAWSVHRDEQYF; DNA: TGTGCCTGGAGTGTACACAGGGACGAGCAGTACTTC
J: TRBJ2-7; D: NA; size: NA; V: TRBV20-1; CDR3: CSAREGPRYEQYF; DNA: TGCAGTGCTAGAGAGGGGCCGAGGTACGAGCAGTACTTC
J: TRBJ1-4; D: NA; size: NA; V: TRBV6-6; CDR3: CASSSVQRNEKLFF; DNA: TGTGCCAGCTCCTCCGTGCAGAGGAATGAAAAACTGTTTTTT
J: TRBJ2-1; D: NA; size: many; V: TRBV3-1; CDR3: CASSPHGGGDNEQFF; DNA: TGTGCCAGCAGCCCTCACGGAGGGGGAGACAATGAGCAGTTCTTC
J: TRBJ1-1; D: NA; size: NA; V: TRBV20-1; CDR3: CSARDQDLNTEAFF; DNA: TGCAGTGCTAGAGATCAGGACCTGAACACTGAAGCTTTCTTT
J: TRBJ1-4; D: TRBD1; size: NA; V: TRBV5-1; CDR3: CASRQGAPNEKLFF; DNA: TGCGCCAGCCGACAGGGGGCTCCTAATGAAAAACTGTTTTTT
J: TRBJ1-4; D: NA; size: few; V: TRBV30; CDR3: CAWSQGQGNEKLFF; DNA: TGTGCCTGGAGTCAAGGGCAGGGTAATGAAAAACTGTTTTTT
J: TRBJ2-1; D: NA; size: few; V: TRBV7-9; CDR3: CASSRPGYKGNEQFF; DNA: TGTGCCAGCAGCAGACCGGGGTACAAGGGCAATGAGCAGTTCTTC
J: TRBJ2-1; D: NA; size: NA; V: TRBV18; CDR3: CASSLTLDEQFF; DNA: TGTGCCAGCTCACTTACCTTGGATGAGCAGTTCTTC
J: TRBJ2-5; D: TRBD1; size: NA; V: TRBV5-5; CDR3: CASSFSGTGVSETQYF; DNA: TGTGCCAGCAGCTTTTCCGGGACAGGGGTGTCGGAGACCCAGTACTTC
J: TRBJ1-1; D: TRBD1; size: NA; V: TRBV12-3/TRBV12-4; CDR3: CASSRQGGSTEAFF; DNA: TGTGCCAGCAGTCGACAGGGGGGGTCCACTGAAGCTTTCTTT
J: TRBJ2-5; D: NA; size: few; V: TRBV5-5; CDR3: CASSLGPVRVQETQYF; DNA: TGTGCCAGCAGCTTGGGCCCTGTCAGGGTCCAAGAGACCCAGTACTTC
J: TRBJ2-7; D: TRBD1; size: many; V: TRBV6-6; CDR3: CASSLARGQGQYEQYF; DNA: TGTGCCAGCAGCCTCGCTCGGGGACAGGGTCAATACGAGCAGTACTTC
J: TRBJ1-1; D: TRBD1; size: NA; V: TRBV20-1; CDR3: CAGDRGGTEAFF; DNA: TGCGCCGGGGACAGGGGGGGGACTGAAGCTTTCTTT
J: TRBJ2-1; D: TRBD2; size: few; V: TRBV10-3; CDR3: CAISDPGLAGGDEQFF; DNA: TGTGCCATCAGTGACCCGGGACTAGCGGGAGGGGATGAGCAGTTCTTC
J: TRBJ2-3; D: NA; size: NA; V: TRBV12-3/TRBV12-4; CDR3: CASTRVGDTQYF; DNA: TGTGCCAGCACGAGAGTGGGAGATACGCAGTATTTT
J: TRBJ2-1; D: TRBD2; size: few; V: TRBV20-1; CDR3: CSARKTSGRMEQFF; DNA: TGCAGTGCTAGAAAGACTAGCGGGAGGATGGAGCAGTTCTTC
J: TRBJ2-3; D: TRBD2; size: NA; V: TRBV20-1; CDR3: CSARDRDYYTDTQYF; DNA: TGCAGTGCTAGAGATCGGGACTACTACACAGATACGCAGTATTTT
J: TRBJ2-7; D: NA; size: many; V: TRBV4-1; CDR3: CASSQDGSGGVYEQYF; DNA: TGCGCCAGCAGCCAAGATGGAAGCGGTGGGGTCTACGAGCAGTACTTC